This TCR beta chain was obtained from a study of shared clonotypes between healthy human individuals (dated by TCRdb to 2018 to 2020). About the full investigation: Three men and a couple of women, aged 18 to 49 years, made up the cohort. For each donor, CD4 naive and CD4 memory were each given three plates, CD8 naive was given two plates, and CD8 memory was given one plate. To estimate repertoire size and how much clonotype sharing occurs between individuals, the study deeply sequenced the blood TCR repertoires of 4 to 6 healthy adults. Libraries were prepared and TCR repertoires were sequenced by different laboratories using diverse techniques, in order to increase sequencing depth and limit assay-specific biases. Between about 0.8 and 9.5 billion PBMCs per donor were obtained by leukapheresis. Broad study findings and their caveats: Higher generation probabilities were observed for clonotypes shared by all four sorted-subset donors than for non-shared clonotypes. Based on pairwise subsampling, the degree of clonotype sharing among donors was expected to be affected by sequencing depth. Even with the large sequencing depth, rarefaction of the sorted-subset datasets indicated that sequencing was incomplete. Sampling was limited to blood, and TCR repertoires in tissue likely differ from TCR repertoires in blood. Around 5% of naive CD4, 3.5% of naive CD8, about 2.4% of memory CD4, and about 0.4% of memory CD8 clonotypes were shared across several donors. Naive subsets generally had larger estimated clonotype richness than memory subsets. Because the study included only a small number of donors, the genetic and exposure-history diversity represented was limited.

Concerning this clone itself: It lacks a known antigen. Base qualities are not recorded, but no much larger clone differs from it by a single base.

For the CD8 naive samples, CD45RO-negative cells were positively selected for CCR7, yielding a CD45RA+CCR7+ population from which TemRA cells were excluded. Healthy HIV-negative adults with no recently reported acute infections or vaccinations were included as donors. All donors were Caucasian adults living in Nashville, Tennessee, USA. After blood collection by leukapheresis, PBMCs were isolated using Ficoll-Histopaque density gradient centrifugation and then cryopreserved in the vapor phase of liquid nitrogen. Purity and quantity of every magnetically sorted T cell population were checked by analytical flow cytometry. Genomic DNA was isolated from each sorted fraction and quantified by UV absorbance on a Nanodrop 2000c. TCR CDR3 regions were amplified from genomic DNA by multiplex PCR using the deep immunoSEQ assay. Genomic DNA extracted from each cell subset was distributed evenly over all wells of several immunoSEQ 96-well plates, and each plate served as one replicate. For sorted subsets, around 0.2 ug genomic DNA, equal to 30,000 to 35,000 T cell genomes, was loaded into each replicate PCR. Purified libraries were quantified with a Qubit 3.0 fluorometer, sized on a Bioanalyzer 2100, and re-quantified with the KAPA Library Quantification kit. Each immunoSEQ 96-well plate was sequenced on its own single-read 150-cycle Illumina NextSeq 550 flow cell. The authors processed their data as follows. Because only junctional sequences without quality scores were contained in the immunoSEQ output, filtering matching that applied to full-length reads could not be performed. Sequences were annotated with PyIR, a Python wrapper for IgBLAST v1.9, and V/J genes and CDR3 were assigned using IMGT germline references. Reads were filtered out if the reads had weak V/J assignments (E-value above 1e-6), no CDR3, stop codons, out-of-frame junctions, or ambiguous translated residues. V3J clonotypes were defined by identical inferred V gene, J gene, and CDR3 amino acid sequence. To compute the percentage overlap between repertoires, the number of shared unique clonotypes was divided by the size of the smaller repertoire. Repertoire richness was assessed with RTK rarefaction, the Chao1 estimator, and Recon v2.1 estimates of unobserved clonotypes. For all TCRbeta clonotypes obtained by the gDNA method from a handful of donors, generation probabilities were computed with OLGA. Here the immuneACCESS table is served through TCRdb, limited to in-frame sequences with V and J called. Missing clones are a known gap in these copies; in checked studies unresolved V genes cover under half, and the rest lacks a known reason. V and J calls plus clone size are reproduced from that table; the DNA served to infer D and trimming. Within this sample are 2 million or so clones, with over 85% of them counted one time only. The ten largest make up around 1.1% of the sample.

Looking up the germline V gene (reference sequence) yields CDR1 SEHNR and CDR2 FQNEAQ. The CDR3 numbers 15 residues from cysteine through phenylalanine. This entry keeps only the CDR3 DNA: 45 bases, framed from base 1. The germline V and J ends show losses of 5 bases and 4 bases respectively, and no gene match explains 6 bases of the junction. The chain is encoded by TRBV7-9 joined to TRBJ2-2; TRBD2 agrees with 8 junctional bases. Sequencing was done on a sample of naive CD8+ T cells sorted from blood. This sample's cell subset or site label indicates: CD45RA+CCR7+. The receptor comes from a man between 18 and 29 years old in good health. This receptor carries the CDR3 CASSPGGASTGELFF. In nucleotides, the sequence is TGTGCCAGCAGCCCCGGGGGGGCGTCCACCGGGGAGCTGTTTTTT.